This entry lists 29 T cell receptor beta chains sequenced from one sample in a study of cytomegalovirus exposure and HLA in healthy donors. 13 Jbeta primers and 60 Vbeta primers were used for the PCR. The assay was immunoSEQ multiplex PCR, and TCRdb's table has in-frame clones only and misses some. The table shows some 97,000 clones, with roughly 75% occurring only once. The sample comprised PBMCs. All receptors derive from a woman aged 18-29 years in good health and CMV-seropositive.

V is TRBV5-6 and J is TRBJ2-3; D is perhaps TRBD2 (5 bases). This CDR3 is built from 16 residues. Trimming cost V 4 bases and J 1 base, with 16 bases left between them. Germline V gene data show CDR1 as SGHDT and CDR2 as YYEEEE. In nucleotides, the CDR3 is TGTGCCAGCAGCAAAACCGGCGGAGGTCGCACAGATACGCAGTATTTT. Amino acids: CASSKTGGGRTDTQYF. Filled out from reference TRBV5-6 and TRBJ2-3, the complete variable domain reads DAGVTQSPTHLIKTRGQQVTLRCSPKSGHDTVSWYQQALGQGPQFIFQYYEEEERQRGNFPDRFSGHQFPNYSSELNVNALLLGDSALYLCASSKTGGGRTDTQYFGPGTRLTVL.

CDR3 nucleotide sequence: TGTGCCAGCAGTCGCCCGGGGGGCACTGAAGCTTTCTTT. Residues: CASSRPGGTEAFF. The genes are TRBV28 and TRBJ1-1; D is possibly TRBD1 (5 bases). Germline V gene sequence: CDR1 MDHEN, CDR2 SYDVKM. The CDR3 runs 13 residues. V shed 5 bases and J shed 4 bases, with 11 bases lying between them.

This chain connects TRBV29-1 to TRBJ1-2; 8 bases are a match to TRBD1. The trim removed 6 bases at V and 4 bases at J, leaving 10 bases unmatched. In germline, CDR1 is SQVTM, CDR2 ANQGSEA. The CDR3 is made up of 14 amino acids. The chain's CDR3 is CSVRQGPNTYGYTF. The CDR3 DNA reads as TGCAGCGTCCGACAGGGGCCGAATACCTATGGCTACACCTTC.

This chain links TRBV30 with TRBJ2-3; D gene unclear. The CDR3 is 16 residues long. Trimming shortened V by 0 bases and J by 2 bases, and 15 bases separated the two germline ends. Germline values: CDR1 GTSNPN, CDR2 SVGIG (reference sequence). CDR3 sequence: CAWSVYPGLYTDTQYF. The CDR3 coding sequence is TGTGCCTGGAGTGTATACCCTGGGCTGTACACAGATACGCAGTATTTT.

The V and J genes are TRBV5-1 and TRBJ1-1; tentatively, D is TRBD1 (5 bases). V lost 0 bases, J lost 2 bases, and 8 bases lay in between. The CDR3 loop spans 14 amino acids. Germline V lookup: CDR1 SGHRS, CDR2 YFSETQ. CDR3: CASSLDRFNTEAFF. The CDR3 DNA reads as TGCGCCAGCAGCTTGGACAGGTTCAACACTGAAGCTTTCTTT.

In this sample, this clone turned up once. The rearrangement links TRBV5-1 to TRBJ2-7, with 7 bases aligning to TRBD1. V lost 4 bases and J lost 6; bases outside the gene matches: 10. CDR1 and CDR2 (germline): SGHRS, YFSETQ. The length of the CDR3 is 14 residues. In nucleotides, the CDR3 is TGCGCCAGCAGCCTGGGACAGCTCAATGGCGAGCAGTACTTC. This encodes CASSLGQLNGEQYF.

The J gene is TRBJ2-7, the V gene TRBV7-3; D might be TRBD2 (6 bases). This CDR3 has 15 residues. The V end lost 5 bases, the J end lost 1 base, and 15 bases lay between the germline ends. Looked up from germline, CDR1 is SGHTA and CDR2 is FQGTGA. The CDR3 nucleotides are TGTGCCAGCAGCCCCCTGGGCGGAGGGTCCTACGAGCAGTACTTC. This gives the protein CASSPLGGGSYEQYF.

The CDR3 protein is CASRVLAGVRETQYF. In DNA form, the CDR3 reads TGTGCCAGCAGGGTTCTAGCGGGAGTAAGGGAGACCCAGTACTTC. The genes are TRBV6-1 and TRBJ2-5; 10 positions agree with TRBD2. Germline loops: CDR1 MNHNS, CDR2 SASEGT. Trimming removed 6 bases from V and 5 bases from J; junction bases left unmatched: 9. CDR3 length: 15 residues.

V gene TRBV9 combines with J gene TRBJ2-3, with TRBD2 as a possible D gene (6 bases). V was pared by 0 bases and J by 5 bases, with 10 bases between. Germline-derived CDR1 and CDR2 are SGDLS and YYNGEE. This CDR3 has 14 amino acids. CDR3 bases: TGTGCCAGCAGCGTAGTCGGGGGAGGAGATACGCAGTATTTT. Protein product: CASSVVGGGDTQYF.

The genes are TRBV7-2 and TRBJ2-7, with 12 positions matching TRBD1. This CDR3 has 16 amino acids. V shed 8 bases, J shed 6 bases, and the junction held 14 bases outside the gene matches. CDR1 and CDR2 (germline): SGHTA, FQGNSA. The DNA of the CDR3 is TGTGCCAGCTCTCGACTGATGGGACAGGGGGCTGGCGAGCAGTACTTC. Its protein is CASSRLMGQGAGEQYF. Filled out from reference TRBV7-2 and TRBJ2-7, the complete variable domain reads GAGVSQSPSNKVTEKGKDVELRCDPISGHTALYWYRQSLGQGLEFLIYFQGNSAPDKSGLPSDRFSAERTGGSVSTLTIQRTQQEDSAVYLCASSRLMGQGAGEQYFGPGTRLTVT.

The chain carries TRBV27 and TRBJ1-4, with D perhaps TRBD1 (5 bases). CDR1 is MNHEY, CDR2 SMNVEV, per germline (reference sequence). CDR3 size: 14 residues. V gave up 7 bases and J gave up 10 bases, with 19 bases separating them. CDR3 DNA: TGTGCCAGCAAGCTCGGGGGGGACCGCAGAAAACTGTTTTTT. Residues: CASKLGGDRRKLFF.

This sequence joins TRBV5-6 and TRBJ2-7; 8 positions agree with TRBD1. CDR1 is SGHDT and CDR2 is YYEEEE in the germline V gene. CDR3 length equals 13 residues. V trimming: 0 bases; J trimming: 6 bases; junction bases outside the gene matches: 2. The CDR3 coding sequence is TGTGCCAGCAGCTTGGGCAGGGGGCTCGAGCAGTACTTC. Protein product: CASSLGRGLEQYF.

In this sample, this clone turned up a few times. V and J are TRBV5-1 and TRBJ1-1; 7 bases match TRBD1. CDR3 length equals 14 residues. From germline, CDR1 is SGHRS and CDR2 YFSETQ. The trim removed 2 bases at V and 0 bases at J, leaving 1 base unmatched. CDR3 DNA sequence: TGCGCCAGCAGCTTTACAGGGGTGAACACTGAAGCTTTCTTT. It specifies CASSFTGVNTEAFF.

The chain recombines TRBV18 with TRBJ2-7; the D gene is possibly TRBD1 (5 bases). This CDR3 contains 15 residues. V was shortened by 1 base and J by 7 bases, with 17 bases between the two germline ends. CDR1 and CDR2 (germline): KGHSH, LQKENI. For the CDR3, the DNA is TGTGCCAGCTCACCACGAAGGGGCGATCCTACTGAGCAGTACTTC. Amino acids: CASSPRRGDPTEQYF.

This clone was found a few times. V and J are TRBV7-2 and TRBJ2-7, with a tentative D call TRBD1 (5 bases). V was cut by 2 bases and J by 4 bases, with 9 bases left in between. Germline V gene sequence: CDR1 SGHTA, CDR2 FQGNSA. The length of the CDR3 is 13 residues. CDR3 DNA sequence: TGTGCCAGCAGCTTAAGCAGGGATTACGAGCAGTACTTC. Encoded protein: CASSLSRDYEQYF.

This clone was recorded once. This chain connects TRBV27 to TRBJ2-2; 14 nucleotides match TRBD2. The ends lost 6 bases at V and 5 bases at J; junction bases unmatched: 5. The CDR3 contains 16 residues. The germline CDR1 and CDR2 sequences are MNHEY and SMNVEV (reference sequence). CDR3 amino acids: CASRSGLAGGTGELFF. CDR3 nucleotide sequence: TGTGCCAGCAGATCCGGACTAGCGGGAGGAACCGGGGAGCTGTTTTTT.

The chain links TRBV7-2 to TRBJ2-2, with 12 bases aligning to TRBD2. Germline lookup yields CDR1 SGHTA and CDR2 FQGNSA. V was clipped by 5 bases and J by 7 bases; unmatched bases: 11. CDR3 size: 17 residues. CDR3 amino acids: CASSPHRTSGTGGELFF. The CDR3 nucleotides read TGTGCCAGCAGCCCGCACCGGACTAGCGGGACCGGCGGGGAGCTGTTTTTT.

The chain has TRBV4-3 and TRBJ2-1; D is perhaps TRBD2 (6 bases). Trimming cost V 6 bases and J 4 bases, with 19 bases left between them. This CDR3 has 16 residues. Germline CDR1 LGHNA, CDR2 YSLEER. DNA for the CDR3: TGCGCCAGCAGAGACGGTTACGCTAGCGCGTACAATGAGCAGTTCTTC. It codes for CASRDGYASAYNEQFF.

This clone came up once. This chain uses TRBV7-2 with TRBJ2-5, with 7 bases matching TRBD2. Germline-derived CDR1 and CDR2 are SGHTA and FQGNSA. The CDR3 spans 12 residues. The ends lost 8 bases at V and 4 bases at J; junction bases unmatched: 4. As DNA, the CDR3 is TGTGCCAGCGGGGGGGGAGTAGAGACCCAGTACTTC. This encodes CASGGGVETQYF. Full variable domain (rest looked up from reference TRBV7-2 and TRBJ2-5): GAGVSQSPSNKVTEKGKDVELRCDPISGHTALYWYRQSLGQGLEFLIYFQGNSAPDKSGLPSDRFSAERTGGSVSTLTIQRTQQEDSAVYLCASGGGVETQYFGPGTRLLVL.

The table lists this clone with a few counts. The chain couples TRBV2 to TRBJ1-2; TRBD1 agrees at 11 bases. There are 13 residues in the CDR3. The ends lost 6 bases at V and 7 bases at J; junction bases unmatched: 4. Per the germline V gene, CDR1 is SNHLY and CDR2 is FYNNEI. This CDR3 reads CASSGQGAGGYTF. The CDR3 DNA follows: TGTGCCAGCAGCGGACAGGGGGCCGGTGGCTACACCTTC.

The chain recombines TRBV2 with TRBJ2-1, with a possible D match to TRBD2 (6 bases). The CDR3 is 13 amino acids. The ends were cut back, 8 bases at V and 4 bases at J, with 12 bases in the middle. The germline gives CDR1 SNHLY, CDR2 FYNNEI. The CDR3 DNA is TGTGCCAGCGGGAGGATAGGTTACAATGAGCAGTTCTTC. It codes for CASGRIGYNEQFF.

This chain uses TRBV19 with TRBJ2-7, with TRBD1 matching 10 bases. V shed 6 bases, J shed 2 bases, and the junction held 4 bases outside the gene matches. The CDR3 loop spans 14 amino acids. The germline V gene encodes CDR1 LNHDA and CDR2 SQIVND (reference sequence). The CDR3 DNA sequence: TGTGCCAGTAGGAGGACAGGGGGAACCTACGAGCAGTACTTC. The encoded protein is CASRRTGGTYEQYF.

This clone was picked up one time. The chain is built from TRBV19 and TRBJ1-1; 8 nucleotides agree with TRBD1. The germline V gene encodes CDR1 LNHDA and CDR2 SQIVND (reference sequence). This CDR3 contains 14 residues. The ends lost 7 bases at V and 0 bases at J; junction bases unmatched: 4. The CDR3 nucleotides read TGTGCCAGTACCACGACAGGGGTGAACACTGAAGCTTTCTTT. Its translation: CASTTTGVNTEAFF.

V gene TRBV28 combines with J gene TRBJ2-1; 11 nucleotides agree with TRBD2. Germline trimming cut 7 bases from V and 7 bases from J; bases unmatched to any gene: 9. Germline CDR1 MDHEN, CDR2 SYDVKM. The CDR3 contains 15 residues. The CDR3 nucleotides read TGTGCCAGCACCAAACTAGCGGGAGTTGAGAATGAGCAGTTCTTC. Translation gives CASTKLAGVENEQFF.

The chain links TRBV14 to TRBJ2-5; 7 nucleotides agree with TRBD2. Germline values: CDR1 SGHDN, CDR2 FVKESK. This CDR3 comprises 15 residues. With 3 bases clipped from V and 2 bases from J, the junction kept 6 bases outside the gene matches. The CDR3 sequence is CASSHQAGLQETQYF. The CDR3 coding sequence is TGTGCCAGCAGCCATCAAGCGGGGCTACAAGAGACCCAGTACTTC.

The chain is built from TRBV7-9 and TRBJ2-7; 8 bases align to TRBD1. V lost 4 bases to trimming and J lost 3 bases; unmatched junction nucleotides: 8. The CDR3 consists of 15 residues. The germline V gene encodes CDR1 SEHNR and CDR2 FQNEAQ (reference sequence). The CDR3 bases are TGTGCCAGCAGCTCCTGGGCGGACAGGGTCTACGAGCAGTACTTC. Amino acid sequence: CASSSWADRVYEQYF. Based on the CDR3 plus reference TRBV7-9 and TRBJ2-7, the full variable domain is DTGVSQNPRHKITKRGQNVTFRCDPISEHNRLYWYRQTLGQGPEFLTYFQNEAQLEKSRLLSDRFSAERPKGSFSTLEIQRTEQGDSAMYLCASSSWADRVYEQYFGPGTRLTVT.

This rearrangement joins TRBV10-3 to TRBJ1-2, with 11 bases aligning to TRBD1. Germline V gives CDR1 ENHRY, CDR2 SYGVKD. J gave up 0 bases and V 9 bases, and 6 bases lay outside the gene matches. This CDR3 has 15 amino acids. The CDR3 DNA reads TGTGCCATTGGGGACAGGGGGACGACTAACTATGGCTACACCTTC. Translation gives CAIGDRGTTNYGYTF.

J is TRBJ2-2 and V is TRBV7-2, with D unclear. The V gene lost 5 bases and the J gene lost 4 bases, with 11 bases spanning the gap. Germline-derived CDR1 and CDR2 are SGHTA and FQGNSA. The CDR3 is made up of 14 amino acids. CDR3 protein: CASSPFLTTGELFF. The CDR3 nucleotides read TGTGCCAGCAGCCCCTTTCTAACCACCGGGGAGCTGTTTTTT. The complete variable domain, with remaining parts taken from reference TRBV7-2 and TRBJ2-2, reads GAGVSQSPSNKVTEKGKDVELRCDPISGHTALYWYRQSLGQGLEFLIYFQGNSAPDKSGLPSDRFSAERTGGSVSTLTIQRTQQEDSAVYLCASSPFLTTGELFFGEGSRLTVL.

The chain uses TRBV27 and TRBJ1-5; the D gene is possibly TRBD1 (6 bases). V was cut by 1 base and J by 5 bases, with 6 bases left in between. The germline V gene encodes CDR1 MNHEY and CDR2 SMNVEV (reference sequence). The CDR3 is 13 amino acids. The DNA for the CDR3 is TGTGCCAGCAGTTTATACAGGGATCAGCCCCAGCATTTT. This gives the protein CASSLYRDQPQHF.